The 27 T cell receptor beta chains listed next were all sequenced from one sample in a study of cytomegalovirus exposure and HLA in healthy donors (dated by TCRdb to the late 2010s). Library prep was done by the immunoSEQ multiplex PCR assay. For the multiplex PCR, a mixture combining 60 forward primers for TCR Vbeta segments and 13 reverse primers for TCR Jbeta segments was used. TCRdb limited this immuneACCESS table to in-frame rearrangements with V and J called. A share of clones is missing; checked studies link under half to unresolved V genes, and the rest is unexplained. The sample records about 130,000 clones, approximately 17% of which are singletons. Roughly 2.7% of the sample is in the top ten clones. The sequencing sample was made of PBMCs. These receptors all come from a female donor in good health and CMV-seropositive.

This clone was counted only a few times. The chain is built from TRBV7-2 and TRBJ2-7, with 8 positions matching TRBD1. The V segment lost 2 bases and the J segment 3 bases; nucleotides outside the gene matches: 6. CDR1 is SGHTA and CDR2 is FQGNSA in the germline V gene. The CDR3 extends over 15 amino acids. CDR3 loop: CASSLFSRGLYEQYF. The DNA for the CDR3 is TGTGCCAGCAGCTTATTCTCCAGGGGGCTCTACGAGCAGTACTTC.

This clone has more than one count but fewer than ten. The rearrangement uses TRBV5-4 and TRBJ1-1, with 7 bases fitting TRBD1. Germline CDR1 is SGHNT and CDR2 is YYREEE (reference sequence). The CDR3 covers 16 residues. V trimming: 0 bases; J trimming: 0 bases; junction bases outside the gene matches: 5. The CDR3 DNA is TGTGCCAGCAGCTTGGGGACCGGGACAGTGAACACTGAAGCTTTCTTT. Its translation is CASSLGTGTVNTEAFF.

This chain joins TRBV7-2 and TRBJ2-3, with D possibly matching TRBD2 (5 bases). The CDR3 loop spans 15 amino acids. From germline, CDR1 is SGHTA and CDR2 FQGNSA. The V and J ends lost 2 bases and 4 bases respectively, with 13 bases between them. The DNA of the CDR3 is TGTGCCAGCAGCTTACCCCCCCTCGGGGCAGATACGCAGTATTTT. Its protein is CASSLPPLGADTQYF.

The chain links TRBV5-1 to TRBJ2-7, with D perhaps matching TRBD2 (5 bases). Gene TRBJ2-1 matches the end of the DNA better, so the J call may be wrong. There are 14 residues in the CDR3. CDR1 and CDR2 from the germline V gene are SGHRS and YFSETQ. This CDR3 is CASSLASSRNEQFF. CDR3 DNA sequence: TGCGCCAGCAGCTTGGCTTCTAGCCGCAATGAGCAGTTCTTC.

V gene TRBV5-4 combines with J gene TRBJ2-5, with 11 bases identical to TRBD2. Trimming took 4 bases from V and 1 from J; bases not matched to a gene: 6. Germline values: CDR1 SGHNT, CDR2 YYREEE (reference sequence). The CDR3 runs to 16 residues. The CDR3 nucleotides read TGTGCCAGCAGCCCTACTAGCGGGGGACTCCAAGAGACCCAGTACTTC. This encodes CASSPTSGGLQETQYF.

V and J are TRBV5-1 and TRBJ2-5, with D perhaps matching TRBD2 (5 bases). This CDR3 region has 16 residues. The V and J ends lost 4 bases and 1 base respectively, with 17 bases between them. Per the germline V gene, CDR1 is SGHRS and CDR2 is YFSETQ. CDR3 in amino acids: CASSPRGGSSQETQYF. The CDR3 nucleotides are TGCGCCAGCAGCCCCCGGGGTGGTAGCTCCCAAGAGACCCAGTACTTC.

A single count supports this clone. The CDR3 DNA reads as TGTGCCAGCAGCGAGCCGGGACAGAAAACCTACGAGCAGTACTTC. This gives the protein CASSEPGQKTYEQYF. The chain recombines TRBV7-9 with TRBJ2-7, with 7 bases matching TRBD1. With 5 bases clipped from V and 2 bases from J, the junction kept 9 bases outside the gene matches. The CDR3 is made up of 15 amino acids. CDR1 and CDR2 (germline): SEHNR, FQNEAQ (reference sequence).

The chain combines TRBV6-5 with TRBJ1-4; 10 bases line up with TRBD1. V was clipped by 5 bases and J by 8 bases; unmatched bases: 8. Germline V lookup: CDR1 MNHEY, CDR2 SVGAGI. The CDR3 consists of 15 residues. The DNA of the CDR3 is TGTGCCAGCAGTCAATCGGACAGGGGGGGAGAAAAACTGTTTTTT. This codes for CASSQSDRGGEKLFF.

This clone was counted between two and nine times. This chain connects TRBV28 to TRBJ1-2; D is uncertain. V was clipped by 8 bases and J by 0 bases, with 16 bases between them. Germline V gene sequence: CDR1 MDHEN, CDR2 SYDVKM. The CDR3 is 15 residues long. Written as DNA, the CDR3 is TGTGCCAGCGTTCCCCGGCGGATAGCTAACTATGGCTACACCTTC. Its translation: CASVPRRIANYGYTF.

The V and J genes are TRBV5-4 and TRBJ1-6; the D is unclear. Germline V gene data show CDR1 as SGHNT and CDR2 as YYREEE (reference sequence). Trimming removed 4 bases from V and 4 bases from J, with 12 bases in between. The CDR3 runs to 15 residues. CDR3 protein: CASSPGGVYNSPLHF. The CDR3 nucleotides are TGTGCCAGCAGCCCCGGCGGGGTTTATAATTCACCCCTCCACTTT.

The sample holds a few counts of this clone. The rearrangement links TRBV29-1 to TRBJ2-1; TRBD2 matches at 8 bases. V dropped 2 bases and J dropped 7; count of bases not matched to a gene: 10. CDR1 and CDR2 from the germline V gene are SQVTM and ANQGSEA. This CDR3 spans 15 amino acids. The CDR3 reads CSVESLPAGDNEQFF. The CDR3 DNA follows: TGCAGCGTTGAATCCTTGCCAGCGGGAGATAATGAGCAGTTCTTC.

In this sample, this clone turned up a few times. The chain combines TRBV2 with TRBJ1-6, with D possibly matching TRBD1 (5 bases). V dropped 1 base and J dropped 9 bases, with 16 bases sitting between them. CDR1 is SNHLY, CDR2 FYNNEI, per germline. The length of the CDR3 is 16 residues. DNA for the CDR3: TGTGCCAGCAGTGAAGTTGCTGGGGCCCCCGGTTCACCCCTCCACTTT. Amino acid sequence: CASSEVAGAPGSPLHF.

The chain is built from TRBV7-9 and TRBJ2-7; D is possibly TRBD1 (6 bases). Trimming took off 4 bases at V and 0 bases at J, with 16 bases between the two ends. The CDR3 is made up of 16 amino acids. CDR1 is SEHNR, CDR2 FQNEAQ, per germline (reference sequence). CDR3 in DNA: TGTGCCAGCAGCTCTAGGACCGGGACACACTCCTACGAGCAGTACTTC. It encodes CASSSRTGTHSYEQYF.

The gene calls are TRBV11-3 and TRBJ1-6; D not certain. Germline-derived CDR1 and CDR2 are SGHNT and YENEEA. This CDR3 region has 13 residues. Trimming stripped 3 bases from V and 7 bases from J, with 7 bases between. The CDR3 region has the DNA TGTGCCAGCAGCTTGAGCTGGAATTCACCCCTCCACTTT. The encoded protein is CASSLSWNSPLHF.

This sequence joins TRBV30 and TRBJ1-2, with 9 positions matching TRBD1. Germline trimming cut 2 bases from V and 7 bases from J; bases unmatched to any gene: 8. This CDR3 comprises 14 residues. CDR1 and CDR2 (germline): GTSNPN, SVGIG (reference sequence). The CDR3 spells CAWSWDRERSGYTF. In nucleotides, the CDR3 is TGTGCCTGGAGTTGGGACAGGGAAAGAAGTGGCTACACCTTC.

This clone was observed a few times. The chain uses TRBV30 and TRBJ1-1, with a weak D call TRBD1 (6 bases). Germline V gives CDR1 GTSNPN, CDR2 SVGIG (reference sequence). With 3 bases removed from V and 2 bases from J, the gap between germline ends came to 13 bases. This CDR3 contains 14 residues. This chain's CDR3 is CAWSLTGYNTEAFF. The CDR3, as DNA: TGTGCCTGGAGCTTAACAGGGTACAACACTGAAGCTTTCTTT.

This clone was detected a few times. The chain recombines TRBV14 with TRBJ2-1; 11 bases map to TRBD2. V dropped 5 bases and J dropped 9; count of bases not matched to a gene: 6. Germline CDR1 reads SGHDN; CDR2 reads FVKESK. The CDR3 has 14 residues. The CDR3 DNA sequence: TGTGCCAGCAGCATAGCGGGAGGGCCTGGTGAGCAGTTCTTC. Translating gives CASSIAGGPGEQFF.

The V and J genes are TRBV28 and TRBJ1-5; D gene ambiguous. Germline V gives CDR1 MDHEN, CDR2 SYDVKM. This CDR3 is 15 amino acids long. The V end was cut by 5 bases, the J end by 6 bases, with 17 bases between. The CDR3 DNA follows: TGTGCCAGCAGTAGGCCCGCGGGTCCGGGTCAGCCCCAGCATTTT. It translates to CASSRPAGPGQPQHF.

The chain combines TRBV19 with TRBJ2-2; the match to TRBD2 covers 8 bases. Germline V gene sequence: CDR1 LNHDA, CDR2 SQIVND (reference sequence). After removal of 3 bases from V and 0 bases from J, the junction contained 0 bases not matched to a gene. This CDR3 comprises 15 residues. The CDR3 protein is CASSIGGANTGELFF. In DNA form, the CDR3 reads TGTGCCAGTAGTATCGGGGGGGCGAACACCGGGGAGCTGTTTTTT.

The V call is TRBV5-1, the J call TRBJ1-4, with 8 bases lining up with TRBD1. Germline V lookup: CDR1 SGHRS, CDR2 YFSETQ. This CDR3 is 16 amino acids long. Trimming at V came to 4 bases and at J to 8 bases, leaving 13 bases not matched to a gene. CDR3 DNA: TGCGCCAGCAGCCCGGACCCCGGGGACAGGTCCGAAAAACTGTTTTTT. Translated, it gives CASSPDPGDRSEKLFF.

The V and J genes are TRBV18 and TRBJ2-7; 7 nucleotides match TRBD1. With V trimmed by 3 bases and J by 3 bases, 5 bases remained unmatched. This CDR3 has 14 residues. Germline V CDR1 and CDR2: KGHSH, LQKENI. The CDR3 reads CASSPRQGVYEQYF. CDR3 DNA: TGTGCCAGCTCACCGCGACAGGGCGTCTACGAGCAGTACTTC.

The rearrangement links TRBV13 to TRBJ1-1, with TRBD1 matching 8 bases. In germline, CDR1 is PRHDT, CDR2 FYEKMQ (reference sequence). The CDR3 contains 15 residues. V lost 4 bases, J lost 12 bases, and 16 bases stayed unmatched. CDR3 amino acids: CASSSTLQGVFRTFF. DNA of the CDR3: TGTGCCAGCAGCTCTACTTTACAGGGGGTATTTAGAACTTTCTTT.

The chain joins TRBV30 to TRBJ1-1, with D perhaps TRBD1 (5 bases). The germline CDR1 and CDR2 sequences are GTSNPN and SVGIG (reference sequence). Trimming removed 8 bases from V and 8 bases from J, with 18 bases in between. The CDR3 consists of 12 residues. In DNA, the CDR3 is TGTGCCCAACGTAGGGATGGGGGGGAAGCTTTCTTT. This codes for CAQRRDGGEAFF.

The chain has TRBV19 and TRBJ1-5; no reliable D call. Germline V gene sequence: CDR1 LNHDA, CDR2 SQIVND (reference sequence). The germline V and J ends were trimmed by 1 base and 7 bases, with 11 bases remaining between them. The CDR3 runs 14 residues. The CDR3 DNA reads TGTGCCAGTAGTATAGGAGGGAAAGGACAGCCCCAGCATTTT. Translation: CASSIGGKGQPQHF.

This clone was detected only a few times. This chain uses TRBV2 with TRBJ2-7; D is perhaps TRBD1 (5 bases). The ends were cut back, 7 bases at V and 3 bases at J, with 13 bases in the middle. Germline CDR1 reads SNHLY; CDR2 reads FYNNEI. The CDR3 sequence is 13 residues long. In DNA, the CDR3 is TGTGCCAGCACGAGGCAGGGTGTCTACGAGCAGTACTTC. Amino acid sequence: CASTRQGVYEQYF.

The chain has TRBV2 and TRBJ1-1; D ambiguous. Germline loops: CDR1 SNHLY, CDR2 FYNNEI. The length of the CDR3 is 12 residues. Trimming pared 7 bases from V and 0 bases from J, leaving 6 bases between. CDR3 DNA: TGTGCCAGCAACTATCTGAACACTGAAGCTTTCTTT. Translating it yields CASNYLNTEAFF.

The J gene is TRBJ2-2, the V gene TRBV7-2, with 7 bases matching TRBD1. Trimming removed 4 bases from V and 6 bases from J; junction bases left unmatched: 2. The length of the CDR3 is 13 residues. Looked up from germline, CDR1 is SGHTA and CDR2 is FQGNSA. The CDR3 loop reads CASSSQGAGELFF. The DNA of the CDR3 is TGTGCCAGCAGCTCGCAGGGGGCCGGGGAGCTGTTTTTT. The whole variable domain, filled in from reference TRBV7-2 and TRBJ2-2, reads GAGVSQSPSNKVTEKGKDVELRCDPISGHTALYWYRQSLGQGLEFLIYFQGNSAPDKSGLPSDRFSAERTGGSVSTLTIQRTQQEDSAVYLCASSSQGAGELFFGEGSRLTVL.